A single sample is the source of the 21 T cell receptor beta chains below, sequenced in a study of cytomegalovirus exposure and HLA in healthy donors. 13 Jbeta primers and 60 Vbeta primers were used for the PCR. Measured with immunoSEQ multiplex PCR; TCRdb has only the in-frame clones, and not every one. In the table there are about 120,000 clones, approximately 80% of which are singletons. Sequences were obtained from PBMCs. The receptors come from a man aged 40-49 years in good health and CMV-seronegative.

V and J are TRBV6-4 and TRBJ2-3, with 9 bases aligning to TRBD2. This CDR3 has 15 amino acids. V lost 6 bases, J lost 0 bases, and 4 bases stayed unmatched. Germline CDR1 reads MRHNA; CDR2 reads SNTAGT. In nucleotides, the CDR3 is TGTGCCAGCAGAGCGACTAGCGGCAGCACAGATACGCAGTATTTT. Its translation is CASRATSGSTDTQYF.

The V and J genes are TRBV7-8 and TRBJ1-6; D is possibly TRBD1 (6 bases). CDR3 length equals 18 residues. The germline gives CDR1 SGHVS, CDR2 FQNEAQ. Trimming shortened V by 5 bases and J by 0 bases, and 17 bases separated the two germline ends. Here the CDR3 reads CASSTRRTALSYNSPLHF. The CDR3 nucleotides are TGTGCCAGCAGCACAAGACGGACAGCCCTCTCCTATAATTCACCCCTCCACTTT.

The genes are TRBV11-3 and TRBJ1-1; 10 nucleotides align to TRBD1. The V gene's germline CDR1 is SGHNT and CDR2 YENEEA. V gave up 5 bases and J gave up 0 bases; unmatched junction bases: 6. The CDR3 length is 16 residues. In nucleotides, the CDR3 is TGTGCCAGCAGCACGAGGACAGGGGGAATGAACACTGAAGCTTTCTTT. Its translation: CASSTRTGGMNTEAFF.

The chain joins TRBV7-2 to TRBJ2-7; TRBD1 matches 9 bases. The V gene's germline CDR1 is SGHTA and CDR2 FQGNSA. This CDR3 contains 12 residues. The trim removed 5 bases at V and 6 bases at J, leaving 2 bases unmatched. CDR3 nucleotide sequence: TGTGCCAGCAGCCGGACAGGGGTCGAGCAGTACTTC. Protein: CASSRTGVEQYF.

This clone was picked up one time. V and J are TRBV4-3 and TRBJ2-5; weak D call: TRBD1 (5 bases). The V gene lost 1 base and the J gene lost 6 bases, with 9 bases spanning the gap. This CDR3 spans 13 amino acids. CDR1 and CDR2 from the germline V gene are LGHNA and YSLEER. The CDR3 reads CASSQVQGQTQYF. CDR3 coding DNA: TGCGCCAGCAGCCAAGTTCAGGGCCAGACCCAGTACTTC.

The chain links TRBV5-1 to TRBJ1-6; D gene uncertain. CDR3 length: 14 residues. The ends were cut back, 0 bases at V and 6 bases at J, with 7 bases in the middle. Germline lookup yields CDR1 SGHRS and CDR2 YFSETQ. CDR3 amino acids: CASSLAGTNSPLHF. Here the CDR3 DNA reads TGCGCCAGCAGCTTGGCTGGCACTAATTCACCCCTCCACTTT.

Written as DNA, the CDR3 is TGTGCCAGCAGCGACAGAGTTACAGATACGCAGTATTTT. This codes for CASSDRVTDTQYF. V usage is TRBV11-1 and J usage is TRBJ2-3; weak D call: TRBD1 (5 bases). The V gene lost 5 bases and the J gene lost 3 bases, with 9 bases spanning the gap. The CDR3 consists of 13 residues. Germline lookup yields CDR1 SGHAT and CDR2 FQDESV (reference sequence).

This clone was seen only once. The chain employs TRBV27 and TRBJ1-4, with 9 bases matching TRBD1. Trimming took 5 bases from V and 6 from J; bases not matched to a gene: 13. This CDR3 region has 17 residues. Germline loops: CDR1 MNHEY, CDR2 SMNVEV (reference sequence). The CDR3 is CASSPLIRDRGDEKLFF. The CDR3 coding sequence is TGTGCCAGCAGTCCCCTTATCAGAGACAGGGGGGATGAAAAACTGTTTTTT.

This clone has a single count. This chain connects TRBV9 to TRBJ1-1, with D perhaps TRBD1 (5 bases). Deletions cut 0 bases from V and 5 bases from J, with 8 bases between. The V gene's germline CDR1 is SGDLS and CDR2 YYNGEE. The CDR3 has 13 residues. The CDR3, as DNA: TGTGCCAGCAGCGTAGCAGGGAGGACTGAAGCTTTCTTT. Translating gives CASSVAGRTEAFF.

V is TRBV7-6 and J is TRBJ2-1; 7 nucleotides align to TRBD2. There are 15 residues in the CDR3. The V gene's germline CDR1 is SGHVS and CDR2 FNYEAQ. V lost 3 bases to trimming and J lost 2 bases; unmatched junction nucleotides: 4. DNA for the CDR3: TGTGCCAGCAGCTTGCTAGCGGACCCCTACAATGAGCAGTTCTTC. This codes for CASSLLADPYNEQFF.

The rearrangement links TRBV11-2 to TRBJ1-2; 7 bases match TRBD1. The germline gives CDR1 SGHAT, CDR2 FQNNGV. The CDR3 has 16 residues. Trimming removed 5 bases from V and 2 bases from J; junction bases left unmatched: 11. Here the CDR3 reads CASSLGAGTANYGYTF. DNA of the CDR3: TGTGCCAGCAGCCTAGGAGCCGGGACAGCCAACTATGGCTACACCTTC. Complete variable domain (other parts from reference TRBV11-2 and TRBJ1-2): EAGVAQSPRYKIIEKRQSVAFWCNPISGHATLYWYQQILGQGPKLLIQFQNNGVVDDSQLPKDRFSAERLKGVDSTLKIQPAKLEDSAVYLCASSLGAGTANYGYTFGSGTRLTVV.

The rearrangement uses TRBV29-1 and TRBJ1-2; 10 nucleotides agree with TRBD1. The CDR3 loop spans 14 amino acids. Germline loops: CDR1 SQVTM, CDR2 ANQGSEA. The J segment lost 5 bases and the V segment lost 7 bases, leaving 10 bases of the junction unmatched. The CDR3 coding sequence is TGCAGCGATAGACGACAGGGGGCCGGGTATGGCTACACCTTC. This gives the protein CSDRRQGAGYGYTF.

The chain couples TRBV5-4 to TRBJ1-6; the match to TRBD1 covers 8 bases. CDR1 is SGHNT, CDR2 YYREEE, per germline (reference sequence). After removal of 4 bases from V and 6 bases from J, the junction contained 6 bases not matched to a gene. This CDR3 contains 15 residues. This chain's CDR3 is CASSRAGQGNSPLHF. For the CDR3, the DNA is TGTGCCAGCAGCAGGGCCGGACAGGGTAATTCACCCCTCCACTTT. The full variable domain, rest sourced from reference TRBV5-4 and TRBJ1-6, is ETGVTQSPTHLIKTRGQQVTLRCSSQSGHNTVSWYQQALGQGPQFIFQYYREEENGRGNFPPRFSGLQFPNYSSELNVNALELDDSALYLCASSRAGQGNSPLHFGNGTRLTVT.

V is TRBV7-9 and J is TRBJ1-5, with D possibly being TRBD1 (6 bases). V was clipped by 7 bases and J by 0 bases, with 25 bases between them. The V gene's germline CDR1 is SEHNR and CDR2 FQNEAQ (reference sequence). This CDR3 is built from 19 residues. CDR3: CASTLLPREGGYSNQPQHF. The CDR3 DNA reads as TGTGCCAGCACCCTTCTCCCTCGGGAGGGGGGTTATAGCAATCAGCCCCAGCATTTT.

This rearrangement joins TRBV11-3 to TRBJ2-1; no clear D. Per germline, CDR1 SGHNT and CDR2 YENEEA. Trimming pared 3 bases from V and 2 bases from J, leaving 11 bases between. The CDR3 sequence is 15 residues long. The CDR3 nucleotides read TGTGCCAGCAGCTTTAATGAGCAACCCTACAATGAGCAGTTCTTC. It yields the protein CASSFNEQPYNEQFF. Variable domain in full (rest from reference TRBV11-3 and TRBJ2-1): EAGVVQSPRYKIIEKKQPVAFWCNPISGHNTLYWYLQNLGQGPELLIRYENEEAVDDSQLPKDRFSAERLKGVDSTLKIQPAELGDSAVYLCASSFNEQPYNEQFFGPGTRLTVL.

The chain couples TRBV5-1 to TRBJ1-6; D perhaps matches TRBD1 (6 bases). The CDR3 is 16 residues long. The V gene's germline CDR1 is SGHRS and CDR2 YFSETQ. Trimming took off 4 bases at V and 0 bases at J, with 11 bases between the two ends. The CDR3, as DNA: TGCGCCAGCAGCCCTAACAGGGCCTCCTATAATTCACCCCTCCACTTT. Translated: CASSPNRASYNSPLHF.

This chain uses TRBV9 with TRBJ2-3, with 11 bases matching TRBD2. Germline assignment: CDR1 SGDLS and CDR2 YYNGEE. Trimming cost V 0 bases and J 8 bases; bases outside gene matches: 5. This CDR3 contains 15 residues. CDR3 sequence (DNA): TGTGCCAGCAGCGTAGATCTAGCGGGGGGAGGTACGCAGTATTTT. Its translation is CASSVDLAGGGTQYF.

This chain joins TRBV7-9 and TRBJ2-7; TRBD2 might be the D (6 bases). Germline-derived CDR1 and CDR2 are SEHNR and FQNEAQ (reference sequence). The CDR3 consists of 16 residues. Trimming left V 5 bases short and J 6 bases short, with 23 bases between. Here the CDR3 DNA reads TGTGCCAGCAGCCCCGTGGACACACGGGGGTTTTGCGAGCAGTACTTC. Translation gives CASSPVDTRGFCEQYF.

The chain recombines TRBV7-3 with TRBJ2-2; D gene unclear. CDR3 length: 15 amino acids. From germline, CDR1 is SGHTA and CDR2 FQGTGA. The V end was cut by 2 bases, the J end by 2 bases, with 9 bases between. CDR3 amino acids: CASSLSSSNTGELFF. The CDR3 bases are TGTGCCAGCAGCTTATCTAGTAGCAACACCGGGGAGCTGTTTTTT.

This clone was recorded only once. The CDR3 DNA sequence: TGTGCCAGCAGTGAACGGGGACAGATTAATTCACCCCTCCACTTT. As protein: CASSERGQINSPLHF. This sequence joins TRBV6-1 and TRBJ1-6, with TRBD1 matching over 7 bases. Unmatched junction bases numbered 4, after V lost 2 bases and J lost 6 bases. Germline V gives CDR1 MNHNS, CDR2 SASEGT. The CDR3 has 15 amino acids.

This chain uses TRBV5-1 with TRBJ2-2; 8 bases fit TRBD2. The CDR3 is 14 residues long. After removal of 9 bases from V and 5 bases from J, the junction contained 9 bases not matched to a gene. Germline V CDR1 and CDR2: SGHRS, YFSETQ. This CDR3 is CATKTTSETGELFF. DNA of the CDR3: TGCGCCACTAAGACGACTAGCGAGACCGGGGAGCTGTTTTTT.